The 19 T cell receptor beta chains below all came from one sample that was sequenced in a study of blood T cells in healthy people across ages. A second roughly 6 to 11 cycle PCR used barcoded and J-beta primers. One entry per CDR3 protein, called by TCRdb with MiXCR from the 5' RACE reads. This table has around 990,000 distinct CDR3 sequences, around two fifths appearing once. Sequenced material: blood. These receptors were taken from a man in his late teens or twenties in good health.

This chain joins TRBV12-5 and TRBJ2-1; unclear D gene. The CDR3 sequence is 11 residues long. V was pared by 5 bases and J by 5 bases, with 4 bases between. Germline V lookup: CDR1 LGHNT, CDR2 FRNRAP. CDR3 sequence reads: CASGKNNEQFF. In DNA form, the CDR3 reads TGTGCTAGTGGTAAGAACAATGAGCAGTTCTTC.

About this clonotype: This may stem from a read error, because a much larger clone lies one nucleotide away. This chain links TRBV6-5 with TRBJ2-5, with a possible D match to TRBD2 (6 bases). The DNA end is a closer match to TRBJ2-7, so the J assignment may be wrong. Per germline, CDR1 MNHEY and CDR2 SVGAGI. This CDR3 is 15 amino acids long. Here the CDR3 DNA reads TGTGCCAGCAGTTACGCGGGGACTGGAAACTACGAGCAGTACTTC. This translates into CASSYAGTGNYEQYF.

This clonotype was observed a handful of times. The chain links TRBV4-3 to TRBJ1-1; D is uncertain. This CDR3 spans 15 amino acids. Trimming pared 0 bases from V and 4 bases from J, leaving 12 bases between. The germline V gene encodes CDR1 LGHNA and CDR2 YSLEER. CDR3 in amino acids: CASSQDTTSGTEAFF. The CDR3, as DNA: TGCGCCAGCAGCCAAGACACTACCTCAGGCACTGAAGCTTTCTTT.

This clonotype was detected a few times. This chain links TRBV29-1 with TRBJ2-1; 11 bases agree with TRBD1. Germline CDR1 SQVTM, CDR2 ANQGSEA. CDR3 length: 14 amino acids. Trimming removed 3 bases from V and 7 bases from J; junction bases left unmatched: 5. CDR3 protein: CSVEYGQGANEQFF. In nucleotides, the CDR3 is TGCAGCGTTGAGTACGGACAGGGGGCGAATGAGCAGTTCTTC.

This clonotype was picked up a small number of times. The rearrangement links TRBV10-3 to TRBJ2-1, with D perhaps TRBD1 (6 bases). The V gene's germline CDR1 is ENHRY and CDR2 SYGVKD. The V end was cut by 10 bases, the J end by 5 bases, with 9 bases between. The length of the CDR3 is 11 residues. The CDR3 DNA sequence: TGTGCCACCTGGACAGACAATGAGCAGTTCTTC. As protein: CATWTDNEQFF.

V and J are TRBV7-2 and TRBJ1-2; the match to TRBD1 covers 7 bases. The CDR3 is 16 amino acids. CDR1 is SGHTA and CDR2 is FQGNSA in the germline V gene. The J segment lost 0 bases and the V segment lost 5 bases, leaving 9 bases of the junction unmatched. The CDR3 loop reads CASSPRQGSTNYGYTF. Here the CDR3 DNA reads TGTGCCAGCAGCCCCCGACAGGGATCAACTAACTATGGCTACACCTTC.

The table lists this clonotype with a few counts. CDR3 protein: CASSKGPEPSKAFF. The CDR3 coding sequence is TGTGCCAGCAGCAAAGGACCTGAACCGTCTAAAGCTTTCTTT. The chain is built from TRBV21-1 and TRBJ1-1. TRBV21-1 is noted as a pseudogene. The length of the CDR3 is 14 residues.

This clonotype was picked up a small number of times. This sequence joins TRBV6-4 and TRBJ2-3; the match to TRBD2 covers 7 bases. Germline lookup yields CDR1 MRHNA and CDR2 SNTAGT. The trim removed 2 bases at V and 2 bases at J, leaving 7 bases unmatched. This CDR3 comprises 16 residues. The CDR3 DNA sequence: TGTGCCAGCAGTGACGGGGGGGAGTCACTCACAGATACGCAGTATTTT. Translated, it gives CASSDGGESLTDTQYF.

The genes are TRBV12-3 or TRBV12-4 and TRBJ1-5, with a possible D match to TRBD1 (6 bases). The germline V and J ends were trimmed by 3 bases and 0 bases, with 18 bases remaining between them. This CDR3 region has 18 residues. The CDR3 sequence is CASSFGQSILYSNQPQHF. The CDR3 nucleotides read TGTGCCAGCAGTTTTGGACAGTCGATCCTCTATAGCAATCAGCCCCAGCATTTT.

This clonotype occurred a few times. The CDR3 DNA sequence: TGTGCCAGCAGCGCTAGAACCGTTGGTGTTAGGGAGACCCAGTACTTC. Its protein product is CASSARTVGVRETQYF. The chain combines TRBV13 with TRBJ2-5; the D is unclear. From germline, CDR1 is PRHDT and CDR2 FYEKMQ (reference sequence). Trimming left V 5 bases short and J 5 bases short, with 21 bases between. The CDR3 extends over 16 amino acids. The variable domain in full, completed from reference TRBV13 and TRBJ2-5, reads AAGVIQSPRHLIKEKRETATLKCYPIPRHDTVYWYQQGPGQDPQFLISFYEKMQSDKGSIPDRFSAQQFSDYHSELNMSSLELGDSALYFCASSARTVGVRETQYFGPGTRLLVL.

The sample holds a few counts of this clonotype. A much more abundant neighbour one base away suggests this may be a read error. This chain links TRBV7-2 with TRBJ2-1; the D gene could be TRBD1 or TRBD2 (6 bases each). The length of the CDR3 is 14 residues. The germline V gene has CDR1 SGHTA and CDR2 FQGNSA. V gave up 5 bases and J gave up 4 bases, with 12 bases separating them. The CDR3, as DNA: TGTGCCAGCAGCGTAGGGGGACTTTACAATGAGCAGTTCTTC. As protein: CASSVGGLYNEQFF.

This clonotype occurred a few times. The V and J genes are TRBV7-2 and TRBJ1-2, with D possibly matching TRBD1 (6 bases). V lost 5 bases to trimming and J lost 3 bases, with 7 bases between them. The CDR3 runs 12 residues. Per the germline V gene, CDR1 is SGHTA and CDR2 is FQGNSA. CDR3 coding DNA: TGTGCCAGCAGCGGGGGCTACTATGGCTACACCTTC. The encoded protein is CASSGGYYGYTF.

This clonotype was seen once. The DNA of the CDR3 is TGTGCCATCAGTGAGTCGGGAGGACCCGACAATGAGCAGTACTTC. Protein product: CAISESGGPDNEQYF. The rearrangement links TRBV10-3 to TRBJ2-1, with D perhaps matching TRBD2 (6 bases). The DNA end lines up better with TRBJ2-7; the J call may be wrong. CDR3 size: 15 residues. CDR1 and CDR2 (germline): ENHRY, SYGVKD.

The rearrangement uses TRBV6-2 or TRBV6-3 and TRBJ2-1; D is possibly TRBD1 or TRBD2 (6 bases each). Trimming left V 6 bases short and J 12 bases short, with 21 bases between. Germline CDR1 is MNHEY and CDR2 is SVGEGT. CDR3 length: 14 residues. The CDR3 sequence is CASSPRGEVDGQFF. Written as DNA, the CDR3 is TGTGCCAGCAGCCCAAGGGGGGAAGTCGATGGGCAGTTCTTC.

Only a few counts were recorded for this clonotype. V usage is TRBV4-3 and J usage is TRBJ1-1, with D tentatively TRBD1 (6 bases). CDR3 size: 17 residues. CDR1 and CDR2 from the germline V gene are LGHNA and YSLEER. Between the trimmed V and J ends, which lost 0 bases and 4 bases, there was a span of 18 bases. CDR3 amino acids: CASSQDTLSGEVTEAFF. CDR3 coding DNA: TGCGCCAGCAGCCAAGACACCCTCTCAGGGGAGGTCACTGAAGCTTTCTTT.

V usage is TRBV24-1 and J usage is TRBJ2-1; TRBD2 matches 16 bases. The CDR3 runs to 19 residues. CDR1 and CDR2 (germline): KGHDR, SFDVKD. V lost 3 bases and J lost 4; bases outside the gene matches: 8. The chain's CDR3 is CATSDLDGTSGGEYNEQFF. CDR3 in DNA: TGTGCCACCAGTGATCTAGATGGGACTAGCGGGGGGGAATACAATGAGCAGTTCTTC.

The CDR3 DNA is TGTGCCAGCAGTTTAGGGCCCCAGTACGAGCAGTTCTTC. Translated, it gives CASSLGPQYEQFF. V is TRBV27 and J is TRBJ2-1; D remains unclear. Germline CDR1 MNHEY, CDR2 SMNVEV (reference sequence). Trimming removed 2 bases from V and 10 bases from J, with 12 bases in between. This CDR3 has 13 amino acids.

V is TRBV4-3 and J is TRBJ1-4, with TRBD1 matching 8 bases. Germline-derived CDR1 and CDR2 are LGHNA and YSLEER. The length of the CDR3 is 15 residues. With V trimmed by 3 bases and J by 7 bases, 7 bases remained unmatched. CDR3 coding DNA: TGCGCCAGCAGCCATCTACAGGGGGAGGCTGAAAAACTGTTTTTT. It codes for CASSHLQGEAEKLFF.

CDR3 coding DNA: TGTGCCAGCAGTTACTATAAAGGGGACTACACCTTC. Translated, it gives CASSYYKGDYTF. The chain has TRBV6-2 or TRBV6-3 and TRBJ1-2; tentative D call: TRBD1 (5 bases). Germline-derived CDR1 and CDR2 are MNHEY and SVGEGT. Between the trimmed V and J ends, which lost 1 base and 10 bases, there was a span of 10 bases. This CDR3 contains 12 residues.